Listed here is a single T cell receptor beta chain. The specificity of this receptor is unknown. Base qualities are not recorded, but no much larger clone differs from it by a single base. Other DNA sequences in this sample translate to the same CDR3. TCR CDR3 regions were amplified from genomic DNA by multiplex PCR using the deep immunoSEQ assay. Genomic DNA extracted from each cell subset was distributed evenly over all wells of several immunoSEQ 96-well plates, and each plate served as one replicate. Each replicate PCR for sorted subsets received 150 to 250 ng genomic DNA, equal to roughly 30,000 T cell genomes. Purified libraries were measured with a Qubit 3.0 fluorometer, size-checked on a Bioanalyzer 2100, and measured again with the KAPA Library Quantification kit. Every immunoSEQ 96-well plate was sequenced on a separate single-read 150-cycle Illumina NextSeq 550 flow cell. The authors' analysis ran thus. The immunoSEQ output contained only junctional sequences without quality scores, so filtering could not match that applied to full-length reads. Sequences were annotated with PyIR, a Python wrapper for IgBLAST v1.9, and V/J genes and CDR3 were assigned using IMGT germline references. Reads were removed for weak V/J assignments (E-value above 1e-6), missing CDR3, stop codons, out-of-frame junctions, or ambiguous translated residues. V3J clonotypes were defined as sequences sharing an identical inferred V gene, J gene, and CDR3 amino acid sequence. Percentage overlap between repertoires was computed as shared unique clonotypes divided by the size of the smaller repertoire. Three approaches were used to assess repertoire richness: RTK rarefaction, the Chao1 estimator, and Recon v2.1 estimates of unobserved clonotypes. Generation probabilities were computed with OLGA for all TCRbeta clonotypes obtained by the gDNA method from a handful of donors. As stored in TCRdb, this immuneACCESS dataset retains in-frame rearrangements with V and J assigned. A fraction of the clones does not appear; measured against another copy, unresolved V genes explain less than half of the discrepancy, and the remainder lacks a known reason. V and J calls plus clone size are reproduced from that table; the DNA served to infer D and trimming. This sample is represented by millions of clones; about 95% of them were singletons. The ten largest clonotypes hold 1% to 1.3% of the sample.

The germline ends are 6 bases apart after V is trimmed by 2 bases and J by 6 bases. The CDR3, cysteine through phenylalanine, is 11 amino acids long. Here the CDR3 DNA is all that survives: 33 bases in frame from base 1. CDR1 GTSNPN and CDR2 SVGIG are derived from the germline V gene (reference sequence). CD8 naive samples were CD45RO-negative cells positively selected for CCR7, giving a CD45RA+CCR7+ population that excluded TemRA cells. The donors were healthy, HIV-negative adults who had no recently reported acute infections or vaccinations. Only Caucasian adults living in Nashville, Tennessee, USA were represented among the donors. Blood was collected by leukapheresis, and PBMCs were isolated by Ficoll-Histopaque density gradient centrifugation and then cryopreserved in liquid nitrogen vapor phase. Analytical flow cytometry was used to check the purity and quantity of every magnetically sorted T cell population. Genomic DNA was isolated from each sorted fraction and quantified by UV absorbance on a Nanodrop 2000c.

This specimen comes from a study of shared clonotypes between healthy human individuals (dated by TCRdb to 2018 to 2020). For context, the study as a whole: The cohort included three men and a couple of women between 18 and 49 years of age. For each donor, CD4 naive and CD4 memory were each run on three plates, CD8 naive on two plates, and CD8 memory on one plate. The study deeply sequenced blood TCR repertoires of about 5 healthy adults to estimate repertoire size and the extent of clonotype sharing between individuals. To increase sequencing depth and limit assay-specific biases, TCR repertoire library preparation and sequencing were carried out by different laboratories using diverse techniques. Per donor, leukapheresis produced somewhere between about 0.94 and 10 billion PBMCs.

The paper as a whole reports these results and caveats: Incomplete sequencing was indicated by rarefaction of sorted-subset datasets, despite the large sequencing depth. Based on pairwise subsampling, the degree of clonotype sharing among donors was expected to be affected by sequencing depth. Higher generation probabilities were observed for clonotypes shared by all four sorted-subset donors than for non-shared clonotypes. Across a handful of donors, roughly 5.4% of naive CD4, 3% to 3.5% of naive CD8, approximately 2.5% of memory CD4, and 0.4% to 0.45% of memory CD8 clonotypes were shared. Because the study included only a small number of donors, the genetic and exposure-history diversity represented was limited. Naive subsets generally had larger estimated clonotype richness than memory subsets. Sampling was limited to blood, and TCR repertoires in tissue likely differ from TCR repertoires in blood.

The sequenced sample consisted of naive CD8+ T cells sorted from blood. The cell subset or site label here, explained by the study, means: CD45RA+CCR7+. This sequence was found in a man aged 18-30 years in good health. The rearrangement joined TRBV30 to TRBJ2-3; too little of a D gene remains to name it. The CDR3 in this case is CAWSLGDTQYF. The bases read TGTGCCTGGAGTTTGGGGGATACGCAGTATTTT. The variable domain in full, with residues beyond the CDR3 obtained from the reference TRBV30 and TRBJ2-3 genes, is SQTIHQWPATLVQPVGSPLSLECTVEGTSNPNLYWYRQAAGRGLQLLFYSVGIGQISSEVPQNLSASRPQDRQFILSSKKLLLSDSGFYLCAWSLGDTQYFGPGTRLTVL.